This entry is about one TCR beta chain. This record belongs to a study of blood T cell repertoires in COVID-19. Study-wide background: Samples came from the United States, Italy and Spain, spanning acute and convalescent COVID-19. In each case, the material was cDNA or gDNA derived from T cells, B-cell-depleted T cells, or PBMCs.

This CDR3 comprises 14 residues. Germline CDR1 is MDHEN and CDR2 is SYDVKM. The trim removed 10 bases at V and 2 bases at J, leaving 6 bases unmatched. In the original processing: The assay estimated nucleated cells by amplifying reference gene primers. TCRdb keeps only in-frame clones here, not all; method: immunoSEQ multiplex PCR. V and J calls and clone size are as listed in that table; D and trimming were resolved from the DNA. The sample records just under 350,000 clones, 83% being singletons. This receptor was identified in a man aged 30 to 39 with active or convalescent COVID-19. The sample was peripheral blood. V gene TRBV28 combines with J gene TRBJ2-1; 9 nucleotides align to TRBD1. CDR3 nucleotides: TGTGCCACCGCCGGGACAGGGACCTACAATGAGCAGTTCTTC. Its translation is CATAGTGTYNEQFF.